The clone carrying this T cell receptor (beta chain) was detected only a few times. Its matching antigen is unknown. This sample was included in a study of cytomegalovirus exposure and HLA in healthy donors. PCR amplification relied on 60 Vbeta primers (plus 13 Jbeta primers). Method: immunoSEQ multiplex PCR; TCRdb's copy keeps in-frame clones and lacks some. This sample carries some 150,000 clones, around four fifths of them seen once, and the ten largest clones take 1.5%. Study-wide results and limits: Later analysis identified about 18,000 TCR beta sequences associated with HLA alleles, using a false discovery rate threshold of 0.05. CMV antigen specificity was confirmed in vitro for a few CMV-associated chains. Most observed TCR sequences were rare, whereas some public TCRs were detected in many donors. When analyzed later, a missense DCLRE1C variant was found to be linked to TCR beta V- and J-gene trimming.

CDR1 and CDR2 (germline): LGHNT, FRNRAP. This CDR3 has 12 amino acids. Trimming left V 3 bases short and J 10 bases short, with 10 bases between. Sequences were obtained from PBMCs. V is TRBV12-5 and J is TRBJ1-5, with unresolved D. The sequence came from a woman between 18 and 29 years old in good health and CMV-seronegative. CDR3 sequence: CASGFTDNPQHF. DNA for the CDR3: TGTGCTAGTGGTTTCACAGACAATCCCCAGCATTTT.